Listed here are 8 T cell receptor beta chains from one sample, sequenced in a study of T cell responses to AZD1222 COVID-19 vaccine. Repertoires were generated with immunoSEQ multiplex PCR, while TCRdb's copy carries only in-frame clones and drops some. The data hold roughly 180,000 clones, with approximately 89% observed a single time. Sequencing used peripheral blood, obtained 28 days after the second AZD1222 dose. The source is an adult who received the AZD1222 COVID-19 vaccine.

This sequence joins TRBV7-9 and TRBJ2-1, with 7 bases that match TRBD2. CDR3 size: 14 residues. The V segment lost 5 bases and the J segment 2 bases; nucleotides outside the gene matches: 3. Germline lookup yields CDR1 SEHNR and CDR2 FQNEAQ (reference sequence). This CDR3 is CASSAGGTYNEQFF. CDR3 sequence (DNA): TGTGCCAGCAGCGCCGGGGGGACCTACAATGAGCAGTTCTTC.

This clone was counted a single time. This rearrangement joins TRBV30 to TRBJ1-1, with a weak D call TRBD1 (5 bases). This CDR3 is 12 amino acids long. V lost 2 bases and J lost 8, with 12 bases in between. Per the germline V gene, CDR1 is GTSNPN and CDR2 is SVGIG (reference sequence). The CDR3 coding sequence is TGTGCCTGGAGTTTGGGTAAGGGGGAAGCTTTCTTT. It encodes CAWSLGKGEAFF.

This clone appeared once. The genes are TRBV5-1 and TRBJ1-2, with D possibly being TRBD1 (6 bases). This CDR3 has 14 residues. Looked up from germline, CDR1 is SGHRS and CDR2 is YFSETQ. Trimming stripped 6 bases from V and 2 bases from J, with 14 bases between. CDR3 protein: CASTPGGQNYGYTF. The CDR3 bases are TGCGCCAGCACCCCCGGCGGACAGAACTATGGCTACACCTTC.

This clone was seen just once. The V call is TRBV2, the J call TRBJ1-5; tentative D call: TRBD1 (5 bases). Trimming stripped 3 bases from V and 14 bases from J, with 17 bases between. The germline CDR1 and CDR2 sequences are SNHLY and FYNNEI. CDR3 length: 13 amino acids. CDR3 coding DNA: TGTGCCAGCAGTGATGATCCTCCGTCGGGGGAGCATTTT. As protein: CASSDDPPSGEHF. Looking up the rest from reference TRBV2 and TRBJ1-5 gives the full variable domain: EPEVTQTPSHQVTQMGQEVILRCVPISNHLYFYWYRQILGQKVEFLVSFYNNEISEKSEIFDDQFSVERPDGSNFTLKIRSTKLEDSAMYFCASSDDPPSGEHFGDGTRLSIL.

CDR3 in amino acids: CASISTGGNEQYF. CDR3 nucleotide sequence: TGTGCCAGCATTTCGACAGGGGGTAACGAGCAGTACTTC. The V gene is TRBV6-5, the J gene TRBJ2-7, with 9 bases matching TRBD1. Germline CDR1 reads MNHEY; CDR2 reads SVGAGI. CDR3 length equals 13 residues. The ends lost 7 bases at V and 5 bases at J; junction bases unmatched: 6.

V is TRBV19 and J is TRBJ1-5; D possibly corresponds to TRBD1 (5 bases). CDR1 LNHDA and CDR2 SQIVND come from the germline V gene (reference sequence). The CDR3 runs 9 residues. In DNA, the CDR3 is TGTGCTTGGTGGGGGACCCAGCATTTT. It codes for CAWWGTQHF.

This chain connects TRBV11-2 to TRBJ2-2; 7 bases agree with TRBD1. The CDR3 totals 15 residues. V was clipped by 5 bases and J by 8 bases; unmatched bases: 11. Germline V gives CDR1 SGHAT, CDR2 FQNNGV. The CDR3 loop reads CASSLDRSLLGELFF. CDR3 DNA: TGTGCCAGCAGCCTGGACAGGTCCTTGTTGGGGGAGCTGTTTTTT.

The gene calls are TRBV25-1 and TRBJ2-7; D gene uncertain. Between the trimmed V and J ends, which lost 3 bases and 7 bases, there was a span of 13 bases. This CDR3 is built from 13 residues. Germline CDR1 and CDR2: MGHDK and SYGVNS. The CDR3 sequence is CASSEIRTGEQYF. CDR3 sequence (DNA): TGTGCCAGCAGTGAGATTCGGACGGGTGAGCAGTACTTC.